This T cell receptor (beta chain) was sequenced for a study of T cells after yellow fever vaccination. Each CDR3 protein gets one entry after TCRdb re-called the 5' RACE reads with MiXCR. This table has approximately 110,000 distinct CDR3 sequences, 8.4% appearing once. J was trimmed by 3 bases and V by 0 bases; bases with no gene match: 5. The CDR3 extends over 16 amino acids. Germline CDR1 DFQATT, CDR2 SNEGSKA (reference sequence). In its sample, this clonotype was seen a few times. This clonotype originated in a man under 40 who received the YFV17D yellow fever vaccine. The genes are TRBV20-1 and TRBJ2-1, with 10 bases matching TRBD2. The source was CD8+ T cells sorted from PBMCs, collected 45 days after the yellow fever booster vaccination. CDR3 amino acids: CSARESSGSLYNEQFF. CDR3 sequence (DNA): TGCAGTGCTAGAGAGTCTAGCGGGAGTCTCTACAATGAGCAGTTCTTC.